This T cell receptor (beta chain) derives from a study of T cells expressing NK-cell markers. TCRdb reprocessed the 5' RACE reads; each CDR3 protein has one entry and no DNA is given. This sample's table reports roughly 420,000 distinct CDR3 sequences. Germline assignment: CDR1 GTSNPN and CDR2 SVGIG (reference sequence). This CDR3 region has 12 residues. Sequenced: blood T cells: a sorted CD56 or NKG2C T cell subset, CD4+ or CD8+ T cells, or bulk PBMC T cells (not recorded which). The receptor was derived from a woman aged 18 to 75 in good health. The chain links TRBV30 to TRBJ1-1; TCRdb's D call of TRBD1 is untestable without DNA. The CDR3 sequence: CACAAPNTEAFF. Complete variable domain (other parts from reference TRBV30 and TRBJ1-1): SQTIHQWPATLVQPVGSPLSLECTVEGTSNPNLYWYRQAAGRGLQLLFYSVGIGQISSEVPQNLSASRPQDRQFILSSKKLLLSDSGFYLCACAAPNTEAFFGQGTRLTVV.